This TCR beta chain was recovered during a study of blood T cell repertoires in COVID-19. Germline values: CDR1 LNHNV, CDR2 YYDKDF (reference sequence). The length of the CDR3 is 16 residues. The V and J ends lost 1 base and 1 base respectively, with 13 bases between them. TCRdb's copy holds only in-frame clones and misses some; the assay was immunoSEQ multiplex PCR. The data hold about 200,000 clones, with around 80% observed a single time. The chain has TRBV15 and TRBJ1-1; D possibly corresponds to TRBD1 (5 bases). The sample taken for sequencing was peripheral blood. The clonotype was recovered from a human donor in a cohort sampled during active COVID-19. Here the CDR3 reads CATSRGGMGGNTEAFF. CDR3 nucleotide sequence: TGTGCCACCAGCAGAGGAGGGATGGGGGGGAACACTGAAGCTTTCTTT.